The sequence of this TCR beta chain was determined in a study of beta chain features in type 1 diabetes. The study's findings and limits: TCRB CDR3s were moderately but significantly shorter in Type 1 diabetes patients in all four CD4+ subsets.

Turning to this clone: What it binds is not known.

Expressed TCRB transcripts were sequenced, since all the RNA that had been isolated was reverse transcribed. TCRdb keeps only in-frame clones here, not all; method: immunoSEQ multiplex PCR. The repertoire consists of about 340,000 clones, with roughly 12% occurring once and the leading ten covering 0.013% to 0.015%. Looked up from germline, CDR1 is SGHTA and CDR2 is FQGTGA. V was cut by 3 bases and J by 4 bases, with 12 bases left in between. The CDR3 spans 14 residues. The rearrangement joins TRBV7-3 to TRBJ1-1; D is perhaps TRBD1 (6 bases). The origin of this receptor is a woman younger than 30 with type 1 diabetes. The sample consisted of naive CD4+ T cells from blood. The CDR3 loop reads CASSFGTSATEAFF. For the CDR3, the DNA is TGTGCCAGCAGCTTCGGGACAAGCGCCACTGAAGCTTTCTTT.